This passage covers 17 T cell receptor beta chains from one sample sequenced in a study of blood T cell repertoires in COVID-19. The repertoire was sequenced with immunoSEQ multiplex PCR; TCRdb's copy has only in-frame clones and lacks some. This table has around 54,000 clones, 78% appearing once. The specimen sequenced was PBMCs or T cells enriched from blood (not recorded which). Receptors originate from a woman in her forties or fifties with acute COVID-19.

The rearrangement uses TRBV5-1 and TRBJ1-1; TRBD1 agrees at 10 bases. The CDR3 sequence is 15 residues long. V shed 7 bases, J shed 2 bases, and the junction held 8 bases outside the gene matches. Germline V gives CDR1 SGHRS, CDR2 YFSETQ. In DNA, the CDR3 is TGCGCCAGCTCGGAAAGGACAGGGGGAAACACTGAAGCTTTCTTT. Translation: CASSERTGGNTEAFF.

The chain employs TRBV7-6 and TRBJ2-1; a weak D match, TRBD2 (7 bases). V was trimmed by 2 bases and J by 5 bases, leaving 16 bases between them. CDR3 length equals 16 residues. From germline, CDR1 is SGHVS and CDR2 FNYEAQ. DNA for the CDR3: TGTGCCAGCAGCTTACCCGCCGGAGGGGGGGACAATGAGCAGTTCTTC. As protein: CASSLPAGGGDNEQFF.

The chain employs TRBV2 and TRBJ2-3, with 7 bases fitting TRBD1. Germline lookup yields CDR1 SNHLY and CDR2 FYNNEI. The CDR3 is 15 residues long. Germline trimming cut 7 bases from V and 5 bases from J; bases unmatched to any gene: 12. CDR3: CASITTGIIVDTQYF. The CDR3 coding sequence is TGTGCCAGCATTACGACAGGGATTATCGTAGATACGCAGTATTTT.

The chain employs TRBV10-3 and TRBJ1-2; TRBD1 aligns across 7 bases. The germline gives CDR1 ENHRY, CDR2 SYGVKD. V dropped 10 bases and J dropped 6; count of bases not matched to a gene: 8. This CDR3 is 12 amino acids long. The CDR3 here is CATQNGQDGYTF. The CDR3 DNA reads as TGTGCCACCCAAAACGGACAGGATGGCTACACCTTC.

The chain has TRBV25-1 and TRBJ2-1; weak D call: TRBD2 (6 bases). The germline gives CDR1 MGHDK, CDR2 SYGVNS. Trimming shortened V by 10 bases and J by 2 bases, and 15 bases separated the two germline ends. This CDR3 has 14 residues. CDR3 sequence reads: CATTGTGTYNEQFF. The CDR3 region has the DNA TGTGCCACCACCGGGACTGGGACCTACAATGAGCAGTTCTTC.

This clone appeared a single time. The V and J genes are TRBV30 and TRBJ1-5; D unresolved. With 2 bases removed from V and 8 bases from J, the gap between germline ends came to 13 bases. The germline V gene encodes CDR1 GTSNPN and CDR2 SVGIG (reference sequence). This CDR3 is built from 13 residues. The CDR3 DNA reads TGTGCCTGGAGTTTCCGGGAAAGGAAGCCCCAGCATTTT. Translating gives CAWSFRERKPQHF. The full variable domain, completed using reference TRBV30 and TRBJ1-5, is SQTIHQWPATLVQPVGSPLSLECTVEGTSNPNLYWYRQAAGRGLQLLFYSVGIGQISSEVPQNLSASRPQDRQFILSSKKLLLSDSGFYLCAWSFRERKPQHFGDGTRLSIL.

The chain couples TRBV16 to TRBJ1-1; the match to TRBD1 covers 7 bases. V lost 0 bases and J lost 7; bases outside the gene matches: 11. CDR1 is KGHSY and CDR2 is FQNENV in the germline V gene. The CDR3 totals 16 residues. Here the CDR3 DNA reads TGTGCCAGCAGCCAATCGGGACAGTCAAATTGGGGTGAAGCTTTCTTT. Translating gives CASSQSGQSNWGEAFF.

The rearrangement links TRBV30 to TRBJ1-5, with a tentative D call TRBD1 (6 bases). The CDR3 sequence is 13 residues long. The germline V and J ends were trimmed by 0 bases and 5 bases, with 8 bases remaining between them. Germline-derived CDR1 and CDR2 are GTSNPN and SVGIG (reference sequence). The CDR3: CAWSVQGDQPQHF. The DNA for the CDR3 is TGTGCCTGGAGTGTACAGGGAGATCAGCCCCAGCATTTT.

The V gene is TRBV3-1 (or the pseudogene TRBV3-2), the J gene TRBJ1-2; no reliable D call. The V end was cut by 4 bases, the J end by 1 base, with 22 bases between. CDR1 is LGHDT, CDR2 YNNKEL, per germline (reference sequence). The CDR3 extends over 18 amino acids. CDR3 coding DNA: TGTGCCAGCAGCCCCCCATTATCAGTTCGGGGATATAACTATGGCTACACCTTC. The encoded protein is CASSPPLSVRGYNYGYTF.

The rearrangement links TRBV18 to TRBJ1-2, with D uncertain. Germline V lookup: CDR1 KGHSH, CDR2 LQKENI. This CDR3 comprises 15 residues. V lost 2 bases and J 3 bases, leaving 13 bases between the germline ends. The CDR3 spells CASSPNVDTHYGYTF. The DNA of the CDR3 is TGTGCCAGCTCACCAAACGTTGACACCCACTATGGCTACACCTTC.

The chain has TRBV3-1 (or the pseudogene TRBV3-2) and TRBJ2-1, with D unresolved. The CDR3 extends over 14 amino acids. V lost 0 bases and J lost 2, with 5 bases in between. Germline loops: CDR1 LGHDT, CDR2 YNNKEL (reference sequence). CDR3 in DNA: TGTGCCAGCAGCCAAGAGAGTCCCTACAATGAGCAGTTCTTC. Its protein is CASSQESPYNEQFF.

The chain is built from TRBV5-1 and TRBJ1-2; TRBD1 aligns across 7 bases. The CDR3 consists of 17 residues. The germline V gene has CDR1 SGHRS and CDR2 YFSETQ. After removal of 0 bases from V and 8 bases from J, the junction contained 16 bases not matched to a gene. The CDR3 loop reads CASSLATGQPAFGGYTF. Here the CDR3 DNA reads TGCGCCAGCAGCTTGGCTACGGGACAGCCAGCCTTCGGGGGCTACACCTTC. Complete variable domain (other parts from reference TRBV5-1 and TRBJ1-2): KAGVTQTPRYLIKTRGQQVTLSCSPISGHRSVSWYQQTPGQGLQFLFEYFSETQRNKGNFPGRFSGRQFSNSRSEMNVSTLELGDSALYLCASSLATGQPAFGGYTFGSGTRLTVV.

The DNA for the CDR3 is TGTGCCAGTGCAGGAGGAGGGACGCCCCCGGCTTTCTTT. Residues: CASAGGGTPPAFF. The rearrangement uses TRBV12-3 or TRBV12-4 and TRBJ1-1; a possible D gene is TRBD1 (5 bases). The CDR3 is 13 residues long. The V end lost 9 bases, the J end lost 11 bases, and 22 bases lay between the germline ends.

The CDR3 bases are TGTGCCAGCTTGTTCGCCACCGGCTACAATGAGCAGTTCTTC. It codes for CASLFATGYNEQFF. This sequence joins TRBV28 and TRBJ2-1; the D is unclear. This CDR3 region has 14 residues. Deletions cut 8 bases from V and 3 bases from J, with 14 bases between. Per the germline V gene, CDR1 is MDHEN and CDR2 is SYDVKM.

The chain is built from TRBV6-5 and TRBJ1-3, with 8 nucleotides matching TRBD1. CDR1 and CDR2 (germline): MNHEY, SVGAGI. J gave up 3 bases and V 0 bases, and 4 bases lay outside the gene matches. The CDR3 has 16 amino acids. CDR3 in amino acids: CASSYSPGGGGNTIYF. Here the CDR3 DNA reads TGTGCCAGCAGTTACTCTCCAGGGGGCGGTGGAAACACCATATATTTT.

V usage is TRBV29-1 and J usage is TRBJ2-7, with 9 bases matching TRBD1. CDR3 length: 13 amino acids. V lost 7 bases and J lost 2; bases outside the gene matches: 6. CDR1 is SQVTM and CDR2 is ANQGSEA in the germline V gene. CDR3 in DNA: TGCAGCGCTGGGGACAGGGATCCCTACGAGCAGTACTTC. Residues: CSAGDRDPYEQYF.

This chain connects TRBV5-4 to TRBJ2-7, with D unclear. V dropped 0 bases and J dropped 3 bases, with 7 bases sitting between them. The CDR3 has 13 amino acids. The germline CDR1 and CDR2 sequences are SGHNT and YYREEE (reference sequence). CDR3 nucleotide sequence: TGTGCCAGCAGCTTGGACACCCGCTACGAGCAGTACTTC. Protein sequence: CASSLDTRYEQYF.